This is a list of T cell receptor beta chains from one sample in a study of T cell therapy after organ transplantation. These receptors' antigens are unknown. Measured with immunoSEQ multiplex PCR; TCRdb has only the in-frame clones, and not every one. The table lists 15,000 to 20,000 clones, 65% to 90% of them singletons. The sequencing here drew on CD8+ T cells from blood, taken after autologous CMV-specific T cell therapy. These TCRs come from a human patient who had received a solid organ transplant and had CMV disease. Some of the T cells may derive from the graft donor. The CDR3 runs from the conserved cysteine through the conserved F or W. The D gene is left open where the match is weak. Clone size is shown for a subset of rows, as once, few, many or a class of expanded clone.

J: TRBJ1-2
D: TRBD1
V: TRBV7-9
size: .
DNA: TGTGCCAGCAGGGACGGGACAGGGGTTGGGGATGGCTACACCTTC
CDR3: CASRDGTGVGDGYTF

J: TRBJ2-3
D: .
V: TRBV25-1
size: .
DNA: TGTGCCAGCAGTGGAGGGGTGAAACGCACAGATACGCAGTATTTT
CDR3: CASSGGVKRTDTQYF

J: TRBJ2-5
D: .
V: TRBV2
size: .
DNA: TGTGCCGACGTGAGCGGTTCGGGGGAGACCCAGTACTTC
CDR3: CADVSGSGETQYF

J: TRBJ2-2
D: TRBD1
V: TRBV7-9
size: .
DNA: TGTGCCAGCGACTTACCGGGACAGCAAAACACCGGGGAGCTGTTTTTT
CDR3: CASDLPGQQNTGELFF

J: TRBJ1-5
D: .
V: TRBV27
size: .
DNA: TGTGCCAGCAGTTCAGGGGTTTCGGATAGCAATCAGCCCCAGCATTTT
CDR3: CASSSGVSDSNQPQHF

J: TRBJ2-1
D: .
V: TRBV7-2
size: .
DNA: TGTGCCAGCAGCCTGTTCGCATGGGTCTCCTACAATGAGCAGTTCTTC
CDR3: CASSLFAWVSYNEQFF

J: TRBJ2-7
D: .
V: TRBV7-8
size: .
DNA: TGTGCCAGCAGCTTAGCCCGGCGAGACGACGAGCAGTACTTC
CDR3: CASSLARRDDEQYF

J: TRBJ1-4
D: .
V: TRBV19
size: .
DNA: TGTGCCAGTAGTGTCCGCCGATTTTGGGGCACCTCAACTAATGAAAAACTGTTTTTT
CDR3: CASSVRRFWGTSTNEKLFF

J: TRBJ2-3
D: .
V: TRBV4-2
size: many
DNA: TGTGCCAGCAGCCAAGAGAAGGGGGGGGCGGATACGCAGTATTTT
CDR3: CASSQEKGGADTQYF

J: TRBJ2-3
D: TRBD1
V: TRBV30
size: .
DNA: TGTGCCTGGAGCCAGGGACAGAGCACAGATACGCAGTATTTT
CDR3: CAWSQGQSTDTQYF

J: TRBJ1-5
D: TRBD1
V: TRBV7-8
size: .
DNA: TGTGCCAGCAGCTTAGCAAAGGGGGCTTTTCAGCCCCAGCATTTT
CDR3: CASSLAKGAFQPQHF

J: TRBJ2-5
D: TRBD2
V: TRBV5-4
size: few
DNA: TGTGCCAGCAGCTTGGGGAGCGGGGGGCCTTTCGAGACCCAGTACTTC
CDR3: CASSLGSGGPFETQYF

J: TRBJ2-7
D: TRBD1
V: TRBV5-6
size: .
DNA: TGTGCCAGCAGTCTCGAGCCGGGACAGGCCTCCTACGAGCAGTACTTC
CDR3: CASSLEPGQASYEQYF

J: TRBJ2-5
D: TRBD1
V: TRBV2
size: .
DNA: TGTGCCAGCAGTGAAGCCGACAGGGGAGAGACCCAGTACTTC
CDR3: CASSEADRGETQYF